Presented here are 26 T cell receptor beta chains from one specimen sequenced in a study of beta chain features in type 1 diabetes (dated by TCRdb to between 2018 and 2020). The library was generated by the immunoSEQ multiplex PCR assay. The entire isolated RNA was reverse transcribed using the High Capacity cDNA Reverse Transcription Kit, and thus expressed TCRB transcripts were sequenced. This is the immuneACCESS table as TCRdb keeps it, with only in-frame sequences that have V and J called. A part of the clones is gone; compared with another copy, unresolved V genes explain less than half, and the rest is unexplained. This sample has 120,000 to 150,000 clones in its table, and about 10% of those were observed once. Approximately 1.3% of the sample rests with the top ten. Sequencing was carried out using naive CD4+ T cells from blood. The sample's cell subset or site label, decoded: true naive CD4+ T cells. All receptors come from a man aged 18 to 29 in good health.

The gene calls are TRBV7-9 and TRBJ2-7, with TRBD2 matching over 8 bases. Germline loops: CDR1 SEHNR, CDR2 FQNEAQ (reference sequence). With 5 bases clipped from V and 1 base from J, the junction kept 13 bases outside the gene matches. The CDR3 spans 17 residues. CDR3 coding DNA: TGTGCCAGCAGCGTAAGGGGTAGCGGGGTTTTTTCCTACGAGCAGTACTTC. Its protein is CASSVRGSGVFSYEQYF.

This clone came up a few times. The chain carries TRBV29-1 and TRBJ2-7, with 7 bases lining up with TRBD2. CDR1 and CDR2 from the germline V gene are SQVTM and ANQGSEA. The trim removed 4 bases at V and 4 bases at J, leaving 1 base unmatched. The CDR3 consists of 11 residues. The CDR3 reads CSVGGGYEQYF. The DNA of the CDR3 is TGCAGCGTTGGGGGGGGATACGAGCAGTACTTC.

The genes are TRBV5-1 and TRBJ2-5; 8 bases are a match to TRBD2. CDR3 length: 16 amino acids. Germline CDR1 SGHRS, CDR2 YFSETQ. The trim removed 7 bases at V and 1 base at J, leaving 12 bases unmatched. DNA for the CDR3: TGCGCCAGCGGGTCCGCTGTGGCGGGGGGCCAAGAGACCCAGTACTTC. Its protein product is CASGSAVAGGQETQYF. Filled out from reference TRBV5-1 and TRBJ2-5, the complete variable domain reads KAGVTQTPRYLIKTRGQQVTLSCSPISGHRSVSWYQQTPGQGLQFLFEYFSETQRNKGNFPGRFSGRQFSNSRSEMNVSTLELGDSALYLCASGSAVAGGQETQYFGPGTRLLVL.

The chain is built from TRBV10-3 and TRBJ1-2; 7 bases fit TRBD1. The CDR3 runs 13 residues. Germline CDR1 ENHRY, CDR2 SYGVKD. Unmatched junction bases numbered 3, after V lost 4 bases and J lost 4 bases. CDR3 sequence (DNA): TGTGCCATCAGTGCCCGGGACAGCTATGGCTACACCTTC. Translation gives CAISARDSYGYTF.

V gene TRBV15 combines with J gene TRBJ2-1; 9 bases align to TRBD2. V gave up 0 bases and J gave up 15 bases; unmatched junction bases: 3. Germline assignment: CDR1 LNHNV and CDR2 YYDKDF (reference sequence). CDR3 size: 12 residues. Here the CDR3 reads CATSRDMTSGFF. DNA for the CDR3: TGTGCCACCAGCAGAGATATGACTAGCGGGTTCTTC. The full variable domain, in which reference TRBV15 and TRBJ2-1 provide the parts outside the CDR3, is DAMVIQNPRYQVTQFGKPVTLSCSQTLNHNVMYWYQQKSSQAPKLLFHYYDKDFNNEADTPDNFQSRRPNTSFCFLDIRSPGLGDTAMYLCATSRDMTSGFFGPGTRLTVL.

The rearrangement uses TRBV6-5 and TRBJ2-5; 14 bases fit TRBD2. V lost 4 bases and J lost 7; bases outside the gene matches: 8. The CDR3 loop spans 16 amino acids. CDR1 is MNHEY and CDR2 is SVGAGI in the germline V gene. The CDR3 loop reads CASSLGTSGGEATQYF. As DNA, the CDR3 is TGTGCCAGCAGTTTAGGGACTAGCGGGGGTGAGGCGACCCAGTACTTC.

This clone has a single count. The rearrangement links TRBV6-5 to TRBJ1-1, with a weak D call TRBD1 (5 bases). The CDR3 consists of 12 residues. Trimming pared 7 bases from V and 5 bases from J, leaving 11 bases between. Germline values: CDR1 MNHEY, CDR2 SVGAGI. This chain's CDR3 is CASKAGRTEAFF. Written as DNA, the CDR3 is TGTGCCAGCAAGGCGGGACGGACTGAAGCTTTCTTT.

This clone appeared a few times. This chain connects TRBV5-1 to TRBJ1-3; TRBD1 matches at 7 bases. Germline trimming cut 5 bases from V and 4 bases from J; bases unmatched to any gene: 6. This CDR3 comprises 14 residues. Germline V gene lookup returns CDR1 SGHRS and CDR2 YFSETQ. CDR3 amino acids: CASRTDRAGNTIYF. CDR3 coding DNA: TGCGCCAGCAGAACCGACAGGGCAGGAAACACCATATATTTT.

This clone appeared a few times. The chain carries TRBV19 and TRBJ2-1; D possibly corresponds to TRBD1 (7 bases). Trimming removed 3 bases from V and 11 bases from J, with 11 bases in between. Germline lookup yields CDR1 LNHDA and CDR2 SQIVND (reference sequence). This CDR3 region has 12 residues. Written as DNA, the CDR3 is TGTGCCAGTAGTATCAGGGGGGAGAAGCAGTTCTTC. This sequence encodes CASSIRGEKQFF.

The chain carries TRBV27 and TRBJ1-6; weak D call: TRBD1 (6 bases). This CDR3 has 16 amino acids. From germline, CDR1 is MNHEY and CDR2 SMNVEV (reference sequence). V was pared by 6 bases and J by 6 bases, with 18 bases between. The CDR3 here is CASRGGRAIFNSPLHF. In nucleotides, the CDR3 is TGTGCCAGCAGGGGGGGGCGCGCAATCTTTAATTCACCCCTCCACTTT.

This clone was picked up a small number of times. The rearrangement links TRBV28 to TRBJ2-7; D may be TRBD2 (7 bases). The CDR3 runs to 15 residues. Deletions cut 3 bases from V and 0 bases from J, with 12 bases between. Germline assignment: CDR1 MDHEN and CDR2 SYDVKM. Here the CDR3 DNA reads TGTGCCAGCAGTTTCGGGGGGCACATCTCCTACGAGCAGTACTTC. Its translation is CASSFGGHISYEQYF.

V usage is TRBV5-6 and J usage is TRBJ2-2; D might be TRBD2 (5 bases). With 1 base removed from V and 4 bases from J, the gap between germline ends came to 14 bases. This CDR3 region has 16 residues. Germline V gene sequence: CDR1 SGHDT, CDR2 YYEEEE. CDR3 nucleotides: TGTGCCAGCAGCTTGCCATCCCGGGAAATCACCGGGGAGCTGTTTTTT. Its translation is CASSLPSREITGELFF.

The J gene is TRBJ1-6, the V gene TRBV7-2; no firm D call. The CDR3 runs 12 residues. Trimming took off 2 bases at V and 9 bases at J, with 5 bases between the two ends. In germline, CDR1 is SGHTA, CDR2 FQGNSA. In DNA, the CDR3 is TGTGCCAGCAGCTTACTAGGTTCACCCCTCCACTTT. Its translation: CASSLLGSPLHF.

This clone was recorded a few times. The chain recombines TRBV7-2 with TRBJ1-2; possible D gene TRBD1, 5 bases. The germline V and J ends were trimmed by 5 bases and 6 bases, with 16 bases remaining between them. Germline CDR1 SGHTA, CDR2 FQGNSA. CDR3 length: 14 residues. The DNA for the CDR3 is TGTGCCAGCAGCCCCCTCACAGGACCCAATGGCTACACCTTC. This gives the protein CASSPLTGPNGYTF.

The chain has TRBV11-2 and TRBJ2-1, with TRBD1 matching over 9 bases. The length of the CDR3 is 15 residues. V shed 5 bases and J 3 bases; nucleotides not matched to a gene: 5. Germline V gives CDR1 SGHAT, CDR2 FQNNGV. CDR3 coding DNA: TGTGCCAGCAGCCTCGGACAGGGGCTCTACAATGAGCAGTTCTTC. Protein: CASSLGQGLYNEQFF.

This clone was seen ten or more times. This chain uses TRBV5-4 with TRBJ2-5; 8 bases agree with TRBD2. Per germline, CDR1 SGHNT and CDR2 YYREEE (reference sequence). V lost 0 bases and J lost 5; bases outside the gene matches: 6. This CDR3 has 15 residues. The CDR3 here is CASSLAGRGRETQYF. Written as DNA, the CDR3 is TGTGCCAGCAGCTTGGCCGGGAGGGGACGGGAGACCCAGTACTTC. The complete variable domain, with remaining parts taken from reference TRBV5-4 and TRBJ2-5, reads ETGVTQSPTHLIKTRGQQVTLRCSSQSGHNTVSWYQQALGQGPQFIFQYYREEENGRGNFPPRFSGLQFPNYSSELNVNALELDDSALYLCASSLAGRGRETQYFGPGTRLLVL.

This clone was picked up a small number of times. The CDR3 region is CASVSAYEQYF. CDR3 sequence (DNA): TGTGCCAGCGTTAGCGCCTACGAGCAGTACTTC. This chain joins TRBV28 and TRBJ2-7, with D perhaps matching TRBD2 (5 bases). Trimming took off 8 bases at V and 2 bases at J, with 7 bases between the two ends. Per the germline V gene, CDR1 is MDHEN and CDR2 is SYDVKM. CDR3 length: 11 residues.

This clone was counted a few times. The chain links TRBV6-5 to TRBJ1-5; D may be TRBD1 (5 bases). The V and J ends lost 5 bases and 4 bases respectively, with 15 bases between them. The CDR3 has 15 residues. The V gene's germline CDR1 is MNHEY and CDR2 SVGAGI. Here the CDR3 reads CASSLNRQSNQPQHF. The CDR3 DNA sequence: TGTGCCAGCAGTCTTAACAGACAGTCAAATCAGCCCCAGCATTTT.

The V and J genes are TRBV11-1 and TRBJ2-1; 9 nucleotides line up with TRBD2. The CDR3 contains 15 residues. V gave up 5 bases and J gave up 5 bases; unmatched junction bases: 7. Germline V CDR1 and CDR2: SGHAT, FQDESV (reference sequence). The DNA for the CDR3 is TGTGCCAGCAGCCTGCCTGCTAGCGGGGACAATGAGCAGTTCTTC. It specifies CASSLPASGDNEQFF.

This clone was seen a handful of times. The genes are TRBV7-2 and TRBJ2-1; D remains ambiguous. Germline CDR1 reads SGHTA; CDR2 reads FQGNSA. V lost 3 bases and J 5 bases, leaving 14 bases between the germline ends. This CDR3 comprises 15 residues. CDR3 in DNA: TGTGCCAGCAGCTTTGGCCAACAGAGACACAATGAGCAGTTCTTC. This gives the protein CASSFGQQRHNEQFF.

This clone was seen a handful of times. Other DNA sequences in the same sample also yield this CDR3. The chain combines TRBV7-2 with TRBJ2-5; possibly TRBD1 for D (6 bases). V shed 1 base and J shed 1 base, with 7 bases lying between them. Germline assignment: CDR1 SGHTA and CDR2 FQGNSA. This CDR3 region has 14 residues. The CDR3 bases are TGTGCCAGCAGCTTAGGGGGGCGCCAAGAGACCCAGTACTTC. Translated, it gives CASSLGGRQETQYF. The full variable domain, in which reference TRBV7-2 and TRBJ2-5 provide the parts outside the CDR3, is GAGVSQSPSNKVTEKGKDVELRCDPISGHTALYWYRQSLGQGLEFLIYFQGNSAPDKSGLPSDRFSAERTGGSVSTLTIQRTQQEDSAVYLCASSLGGRQETQYFGPGTRLLVL.

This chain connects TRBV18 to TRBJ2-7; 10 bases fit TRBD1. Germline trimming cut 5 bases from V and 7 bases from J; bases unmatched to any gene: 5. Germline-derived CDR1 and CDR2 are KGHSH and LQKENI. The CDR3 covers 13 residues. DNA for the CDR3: TGTGCCAGCTCAGAGGGACAGGGGTCAGAGCAGTACTTC. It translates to CASSEGQGSEQYF.

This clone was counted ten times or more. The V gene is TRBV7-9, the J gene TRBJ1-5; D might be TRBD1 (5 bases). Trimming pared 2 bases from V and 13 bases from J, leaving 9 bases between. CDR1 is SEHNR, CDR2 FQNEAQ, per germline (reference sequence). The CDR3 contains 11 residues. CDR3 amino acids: CASSLRGQQHF. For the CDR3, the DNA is TGTGCCAGCAGCTTAAGGGGCCAGCAGCATTTT.

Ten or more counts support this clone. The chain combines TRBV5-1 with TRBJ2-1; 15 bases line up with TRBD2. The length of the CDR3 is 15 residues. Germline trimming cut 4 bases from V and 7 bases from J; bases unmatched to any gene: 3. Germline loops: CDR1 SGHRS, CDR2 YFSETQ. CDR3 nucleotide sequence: TGCGCCAGCAGCCCCGGGACTAGCGGGGGGAATGAGCAGTTCTTC. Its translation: CASSPGTSGGNEQFF.

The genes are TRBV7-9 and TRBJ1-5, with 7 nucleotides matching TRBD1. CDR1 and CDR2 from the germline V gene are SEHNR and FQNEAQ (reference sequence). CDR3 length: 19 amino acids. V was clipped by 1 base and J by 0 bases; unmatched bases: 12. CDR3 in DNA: TGTGCCAGCAGCTTAGAGGTGACAGGGAGTGGGGTTAGCAATCAGCCCCAGCATTTT. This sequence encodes CASSLEVTGSGVSNQPQHF. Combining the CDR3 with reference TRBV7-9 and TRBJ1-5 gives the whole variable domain DTGVSQNPRHKITKRGQNVTFRCDPISEHNRLYWYRQTLGQGPEFLTYFQNEAQLEKSRLLSDRFSAERPKGSFSTLEIQRTEQGDSAMYLCASSLEVTGSGVSNQPQHFGDGTRLSIL.

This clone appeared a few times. The CDR3 DNA sequence: TGTGCCAGCAGCGTAGAAGGGGATCGAAATCAGCCCCAGCATTTT. Protein: CASSVEGDRNQPQHF. The V call is TRBV9, the J call TRBJ1-5, with D possibly TRBD1 on 5 matching bases. The CDR3 has 15 residues. Between the trimmed V and J ends, which lost 0 bases and 4 bases, there was a span of 11 bases. Germline CDR1 SGDLS, CDR2 YYNGEE.